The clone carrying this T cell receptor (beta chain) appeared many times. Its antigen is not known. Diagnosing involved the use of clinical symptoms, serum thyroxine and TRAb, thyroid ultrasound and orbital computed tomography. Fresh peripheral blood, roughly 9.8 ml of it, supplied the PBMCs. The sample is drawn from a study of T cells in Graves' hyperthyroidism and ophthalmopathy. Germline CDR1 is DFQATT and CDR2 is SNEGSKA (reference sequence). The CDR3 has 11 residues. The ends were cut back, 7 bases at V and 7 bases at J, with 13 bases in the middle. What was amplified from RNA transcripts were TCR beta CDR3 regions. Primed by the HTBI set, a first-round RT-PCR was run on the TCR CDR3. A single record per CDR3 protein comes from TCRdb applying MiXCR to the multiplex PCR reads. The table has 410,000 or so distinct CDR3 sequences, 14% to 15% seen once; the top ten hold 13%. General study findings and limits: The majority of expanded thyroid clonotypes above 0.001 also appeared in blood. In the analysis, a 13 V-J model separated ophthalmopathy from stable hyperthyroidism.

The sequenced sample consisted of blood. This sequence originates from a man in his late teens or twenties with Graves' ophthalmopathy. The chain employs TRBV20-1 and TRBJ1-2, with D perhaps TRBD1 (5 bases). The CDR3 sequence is CSGRGAAGYTF. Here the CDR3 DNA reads TGCAGTGGAAGAGGGGCCGCTGGCTACACCTTC.